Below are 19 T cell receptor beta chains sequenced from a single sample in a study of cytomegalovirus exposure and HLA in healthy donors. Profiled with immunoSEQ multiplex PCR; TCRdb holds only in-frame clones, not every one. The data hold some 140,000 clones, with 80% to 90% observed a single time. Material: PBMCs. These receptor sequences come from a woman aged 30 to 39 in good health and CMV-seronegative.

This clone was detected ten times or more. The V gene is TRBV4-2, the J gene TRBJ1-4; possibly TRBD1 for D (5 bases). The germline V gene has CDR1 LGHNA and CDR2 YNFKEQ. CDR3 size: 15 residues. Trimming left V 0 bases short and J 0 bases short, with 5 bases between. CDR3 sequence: CASSQEGATNEKLFF. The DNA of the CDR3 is TGTGCCAGCAGCCAAGAAGGGGCAACTAATGAAAAACTGTTTTTT.

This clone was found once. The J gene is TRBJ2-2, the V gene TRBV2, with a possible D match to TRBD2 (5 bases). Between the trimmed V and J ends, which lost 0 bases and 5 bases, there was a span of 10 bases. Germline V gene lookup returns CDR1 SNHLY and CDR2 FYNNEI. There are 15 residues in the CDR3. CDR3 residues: CASSEASKRTGELFF. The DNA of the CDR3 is TGTGCCAGCAGTGAAGCGAGCAAGCGGACCGGGGAGCTGTTTTTT. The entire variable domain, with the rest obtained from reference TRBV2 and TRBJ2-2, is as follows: EPEVTQTPSHQVTQMGQEVILRCVPISNHLYFYWYRQILGQKVEFLVSFYNNEISEKSEIFDDQFSVERPDGSNFTLKIRSTKLEDSAMYFCASSEASKRTGELFFGEGSRLTVL.

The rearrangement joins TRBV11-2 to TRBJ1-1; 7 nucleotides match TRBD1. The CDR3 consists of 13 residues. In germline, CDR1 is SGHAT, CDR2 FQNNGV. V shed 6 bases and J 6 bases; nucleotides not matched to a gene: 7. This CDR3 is CASRRTGAAEAFF. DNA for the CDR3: TGTGCCAGCAGGCGAACAGGGGCCGCTGAAGCTTTCTTT.

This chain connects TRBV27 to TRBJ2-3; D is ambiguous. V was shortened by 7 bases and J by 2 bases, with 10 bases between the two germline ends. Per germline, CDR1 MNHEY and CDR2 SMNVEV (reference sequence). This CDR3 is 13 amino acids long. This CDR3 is CASTWAATDTQYF. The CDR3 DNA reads TGTGCCAGCACCTGGGCAGCCACAGATACGCAGTATTTT.

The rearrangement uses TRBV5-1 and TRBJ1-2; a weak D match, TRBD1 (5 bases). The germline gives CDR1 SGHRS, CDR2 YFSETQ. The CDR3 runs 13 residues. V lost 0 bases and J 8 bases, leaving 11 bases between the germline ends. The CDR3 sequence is CASSLVGDKGYTF. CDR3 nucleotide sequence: TGCGCCAGCAGCTTGGTAGGGGATAAGGGCTACACCTTC.

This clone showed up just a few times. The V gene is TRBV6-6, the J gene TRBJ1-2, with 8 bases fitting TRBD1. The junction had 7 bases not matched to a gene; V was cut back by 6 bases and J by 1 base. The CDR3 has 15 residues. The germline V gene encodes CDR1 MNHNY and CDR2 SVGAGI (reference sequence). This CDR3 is CASRIGQGDNYGYTF. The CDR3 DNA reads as TGTGCCAGCAGGATAGGACAGGGTGATAACTATGGCTACACCTTC.

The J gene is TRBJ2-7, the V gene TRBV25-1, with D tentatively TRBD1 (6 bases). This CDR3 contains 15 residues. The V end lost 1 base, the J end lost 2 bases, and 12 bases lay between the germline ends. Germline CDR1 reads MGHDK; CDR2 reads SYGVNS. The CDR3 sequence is CASSELSGAPYEQYF. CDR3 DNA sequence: TGTGCCAGCAGTGAATTATCAGGGGCGCCCTACGAGCAGTACTTC.

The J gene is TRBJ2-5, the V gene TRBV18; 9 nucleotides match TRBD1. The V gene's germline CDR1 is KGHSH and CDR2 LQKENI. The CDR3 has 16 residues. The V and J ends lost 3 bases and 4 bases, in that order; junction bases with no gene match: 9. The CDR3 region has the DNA TGTGCCAGCTCACCGTTCGGACAGGGGAAGTTAGAGACCCAGTACTTC. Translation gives CASSPFGQGKLETQYF.

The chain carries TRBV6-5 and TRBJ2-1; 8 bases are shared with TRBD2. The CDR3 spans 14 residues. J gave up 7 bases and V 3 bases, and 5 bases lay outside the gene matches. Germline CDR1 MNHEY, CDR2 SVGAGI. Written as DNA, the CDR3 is TGTGCCAGCAGTTATGACGGGGGGGCAAATGAGCAGTTCTTC. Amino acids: CASSYDGGANEQFF.

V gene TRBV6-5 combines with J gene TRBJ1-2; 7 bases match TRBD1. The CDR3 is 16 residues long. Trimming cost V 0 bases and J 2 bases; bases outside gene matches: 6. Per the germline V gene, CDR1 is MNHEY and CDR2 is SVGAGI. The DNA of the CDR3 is TGTGCCAGCAGTTACTCGAAGGGGGCGTTCAACTATGGCTACACCTTC. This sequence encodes CASSYSKGAFNYGYTF.

DNA for the CDR3: TGTGCCAGCAGCCAGGGGAATACTGCAACTAATGAAAAACTGTTTTTT. It is translated as CASSQGNTATNEKLFF. V gene TRBV7-2 combines with J gene TRBJ1-4, with D tentatively TRBD1 (6 bases). The CDR3 consists of 16 residues. The V end was cut by 5 bases, the J end by 0 bases, with 13 bases between. CDR1 SGHTA and CDR2 FQGNSA come from the germline V gene.

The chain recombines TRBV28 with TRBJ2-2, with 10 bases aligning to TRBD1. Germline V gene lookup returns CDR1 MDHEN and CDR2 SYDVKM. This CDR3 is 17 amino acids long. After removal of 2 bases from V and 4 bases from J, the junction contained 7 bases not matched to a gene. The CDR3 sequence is CASSLLPGQGGTGELFF. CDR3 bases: TGTGCCAGCAGTTTACTGCCTGGACAGGGGGGCACCGGGGAGCTGTTTTTT.

The CDR3 spells CASSERTGGPYEQYF. The CDR3 DNA reads TGCGCCAGCAGTGAAAGGACAGGAGGTCCCTACGAGCAGTACTTC. V usage is TRBV10-2 and J usage is TRBJ2-7; the match to TRBD1 covers 7 bases. Trimming removed 3 bases from V and 2 bases from J; junction bases left unmatched: 7. There are 15 residues in the CDR3. The germline gives CDR1 WSHSY, CDR2 SAAADI.

The CDR3, as DNA: TGCGCCAGCAGCCAAGGGGGCGGTTCTGGGGCCAACGTCCTGACTTTC. Amino acid sequence: CASSQGGGSGANVLTF. This chain joins TRBV4-3 and TRBJ2-6; possibly TRBD1 for D (5 bases). The germline V gene encodes CDR1 LGHNA and CDR2 YSLEER. V gave up 1 base and J gave up 1 base, with 8 bases separating them. The CDR3 has 16 amino acids.

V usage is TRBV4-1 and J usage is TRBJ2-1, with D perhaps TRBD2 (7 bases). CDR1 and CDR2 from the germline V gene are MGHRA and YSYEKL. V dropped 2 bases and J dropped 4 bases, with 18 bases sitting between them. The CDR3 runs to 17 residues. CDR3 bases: TGCGCCAGCAGCCAAATAAAGGGAGGGGGGCCTTACAATGAGCAGTTCTTC. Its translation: CASSQIKGGGPYNEQFF.

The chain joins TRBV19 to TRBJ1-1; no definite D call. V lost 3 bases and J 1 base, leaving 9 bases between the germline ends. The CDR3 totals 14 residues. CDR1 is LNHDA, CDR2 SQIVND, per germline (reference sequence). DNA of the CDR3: TGTGCCAGTAGTATCGGTGAGGGGAACACTGAAGCTTTCTTT. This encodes CASSIGEGNTEAFF.

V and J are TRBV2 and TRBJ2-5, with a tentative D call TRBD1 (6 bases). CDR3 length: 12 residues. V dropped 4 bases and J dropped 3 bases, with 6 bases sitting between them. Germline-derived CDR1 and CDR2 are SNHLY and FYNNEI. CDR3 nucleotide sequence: TGTGCCAGCAGTGGGGACAAAGAGACCCAGTACTTC. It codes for CASSGDKETQYF.

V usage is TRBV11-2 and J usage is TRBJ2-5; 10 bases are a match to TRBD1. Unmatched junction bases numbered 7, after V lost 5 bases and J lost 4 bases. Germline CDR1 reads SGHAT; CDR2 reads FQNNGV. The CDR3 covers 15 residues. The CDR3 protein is CASSQGTGVGETQYF. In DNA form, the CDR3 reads TGTGCCAGCAGCCAAGGGACAGGGGTCGGAGAGACCCAGTACTTC.

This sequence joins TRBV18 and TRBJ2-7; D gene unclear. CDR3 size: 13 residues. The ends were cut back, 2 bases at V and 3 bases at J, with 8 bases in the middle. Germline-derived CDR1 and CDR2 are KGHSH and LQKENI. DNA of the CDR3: TGTGCCAGCTCACCAGTGCAGGACTACGAGCAGTACTTC. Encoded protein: CASSPVQDYEQYF. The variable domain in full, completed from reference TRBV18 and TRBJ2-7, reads NAGVMQNPRHLVRRRGQEARLRCSPMKGHSHVYWYRQLPEEGLKFMVYLQKENIIDESGMPKERFSAEFPKEGPSILRIQQVVRGDSAAYFCASSPVQDYEQYFGPGTRLTVT.